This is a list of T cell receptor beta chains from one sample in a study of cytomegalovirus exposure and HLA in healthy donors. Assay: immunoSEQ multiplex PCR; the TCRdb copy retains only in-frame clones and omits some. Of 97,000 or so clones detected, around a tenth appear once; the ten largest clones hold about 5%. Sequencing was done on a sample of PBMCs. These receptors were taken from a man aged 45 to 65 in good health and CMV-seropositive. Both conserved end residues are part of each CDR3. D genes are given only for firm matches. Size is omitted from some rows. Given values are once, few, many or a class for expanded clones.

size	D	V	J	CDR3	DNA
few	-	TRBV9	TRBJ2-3	CASSVEGRGGTDTQYF	TGTGCCAGCAGCGTAGAAGGTCGAGGAGGCACAGATACGCAGTATTTT
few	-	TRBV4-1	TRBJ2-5	CASSQVPGQETQYF	TGCGCCAGCAGCCAAGTTCCGGGGCAAGAGACCCAGTACTTC
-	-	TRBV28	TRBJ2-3	CASSLSGAGTDTQYF	TGTGCCAGCAGTTTATCTGGGGCTGGCACAGATACGCAGTATTTT
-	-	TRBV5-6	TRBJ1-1	CASSLHQGAGSMNTEAFF	TGTGCCAGCAGCTTGCATCAGGGCGCCGGCTCCATGAACACTGAAGCTTTCTTT
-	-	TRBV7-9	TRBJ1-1	CASSLERGTEAFF	TGTGCCAGCAGCTTAGAAAGGGGTACTGAAGCTTTCTTT
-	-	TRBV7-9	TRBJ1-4	CASSLGTEKSILFF	TGTGCCAGCAGCTTAGGTACGGAGAAGAGTATTCTGTTTTTT
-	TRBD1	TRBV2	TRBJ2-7	CASDGQGNEQYF	TGTGCCAGCGATGGACAGGGCAACGAGCAGTACTTC
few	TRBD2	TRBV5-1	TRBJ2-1	CASRLASLETWFNEQFF	TGCGCCAGCAGACTAGCGTCCCTAGAGACGTGGTTCAATGAGCAGTTCTTC
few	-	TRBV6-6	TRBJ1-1	CASSYAIDSTEAFF	TGTGCCAGCAGTTACGCCATAGACTCCACTGAAGCTTTCTTT
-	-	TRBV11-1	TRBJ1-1	CASSLGGAVMNTEAFF	TGTGCCAGCAGCTTAGGCGGGGCAGTCATGAACACTGAAGCTTTCTTT
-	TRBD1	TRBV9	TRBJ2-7	CASSARTGLSYEQYF	TGTGCCAGCAGCGCCAGGACAGGACTCTCCTACGAGCAGTACTTC
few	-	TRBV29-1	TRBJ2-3	CSVEIRTDTQYF	TGCAGCGTTGAGATTAGAACAGATACGCAGTATTTT
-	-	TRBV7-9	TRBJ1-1	CASSLRSREAFF	TGTGCCAGCAGCCTCAGGTCCCGTGAAGCTTTCTTT
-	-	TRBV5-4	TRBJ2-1	CASSLDRVRVDEQFF	TGTGCCAGCAGCTTGGACAGGGTTCGCGTCGATGAGCAGTTCTTC
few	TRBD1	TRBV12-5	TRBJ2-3	CASGVGTGGTDTQYF	TGTGCTAGTGGTGTCGGGACAGGGGGGACAGATACGCAGTATTTT
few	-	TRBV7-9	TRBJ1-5	CASSYLREYSNQPQHF	TGTGCCAGCAGCTACCTCAGGGAATATAGCAATCAGCCCCAGCATTTT
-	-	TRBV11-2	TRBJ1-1	CASSPYLGHMNTEAFF	TGTGCCAGCAGCCCTTACCTGGGACATATGAACACTGAAGCTTTCTTT
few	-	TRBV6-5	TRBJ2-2	CASSRQGGAGELFF	TGTGCCAGCAGTCGACAGGGAGGAGCCGGGGAGCTGTTTTTT
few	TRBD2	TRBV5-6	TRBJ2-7	CASSLVAGGPYEQYF	TGTGCCAGCAGCTTGGTTGCGGGAGGGCCGTACGAGCAGTACTTC
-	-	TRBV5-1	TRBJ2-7	CASSLAGGPYEQYF	TGCGCCAGCAGCTTGGCGGGGGGCCCCTACGAGCAGTACTTC
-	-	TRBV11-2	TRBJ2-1	CASSLGPDYNEQFF	TGTGCCAGCAGCTTAGGTCCAGATTACAATGAGCAGTTCTTC
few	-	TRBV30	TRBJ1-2	CAWSVDRTHYGYTF	TGTGCCTGGAGTGTCGACAGGACCCACTATGGCTACACCTTC
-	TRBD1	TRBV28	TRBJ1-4	CASWEQGAYEKLFF	TGTGCCAGCTGGGAACAGGGGGCTTATGAAAAACTGTTTTTT
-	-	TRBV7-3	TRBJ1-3	CASSFAPPGSGNTIYF	TGTGCCAGCAGCTTCGCCCCCCCCGGCTCTGGAAACACCATATATTTT
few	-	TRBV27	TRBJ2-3	CASTRVASDTQYF	TGTGCCAGCACCCGGGTTGCGTCAGATACGCAGTATTTT
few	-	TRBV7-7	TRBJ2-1	CASSLATGRNNEQFF	TGTGCTAGCAGCTTAGCTACAGGTCGCAACAATGAGCAGTTCTTC
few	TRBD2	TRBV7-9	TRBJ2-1	CASSLETSGRNNEQFF	TGTGCCAGCAGCTTAGAGACTAGCGGGAGAAACAATGAGCAGTTCTTC
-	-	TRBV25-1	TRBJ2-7	CASGRSYEQYF	TGTGCCAGCGGGAGGAGCTACGAGCAGTACTTC
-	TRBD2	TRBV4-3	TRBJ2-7	CASSHDLGLAGEQYF	TGCGCCAGCAGCCACGACTTAGGACTAGCAGGCGAGCAGTACTTC
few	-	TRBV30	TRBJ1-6	CASTREGPYNSPLHF	TGTGCCTCCACAAGGGAGGGACCCTATAATTCACCCCTCCACTTT
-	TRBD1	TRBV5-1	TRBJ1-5	CASSLGQGKGTQHF	TGCGCCAGCAGCTTGGGACAGGGGAAAGGGACCCAGCATTTT
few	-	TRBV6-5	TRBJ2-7	CASSSRQASYEQYF	TGTGCCAGCAGCTCCCGGCAGGCCTCCTACGAGCAGTACTTC
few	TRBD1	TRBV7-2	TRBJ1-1	CASSYRGRTEAFF	TGTGCCAGCAGCTACAGGGGGCGCACTGAAGCTTTCTTT
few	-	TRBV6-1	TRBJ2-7	CASSQGAYEQYF	TGTGCCAGCAGCCAAGGGGCCTACGAGCAGTACTTC
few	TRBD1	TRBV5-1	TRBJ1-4	CASSLAYDRGYEKLFF	TGCGCCAGCAGCTTGGCCTACGACAGGGGGTATGAAAAACTGTTTTTT
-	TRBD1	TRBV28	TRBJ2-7	CASSLRQGLQYF	TGTGCCAGCAGTCTCCGACAGGGGTTGCAGTACTTC
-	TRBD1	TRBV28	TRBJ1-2	CASSPMDRDASGYTF	TGTGCCAGCAGTCCCATGGACAGGGACGCGAGTGGCTACACCTTC
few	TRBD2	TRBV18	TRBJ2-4	CASRGVGTRAESIQYF	TGTGCCAGTCGCGGCGTCGGGACTAGGGCGGAAAGCATTCAGTACTTC
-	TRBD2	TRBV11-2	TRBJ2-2	CASSFLAGNTGELFF	TGTGCCAGCAGCTTCCTAGCGGGGAACACCGGGGAGCTGTTTTTT
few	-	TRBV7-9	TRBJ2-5	CASSSQGSVVQETQYF	TGTGCCAGCAGCAGCCAGGGTTCAGTGGTCCAAGAGACCCAGTACTTC
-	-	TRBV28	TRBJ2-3	CASSFRGKGTDTQYF	TGTGCCAGCAGTTTCAGGGGTAAAGGCACAGATACGCAGTATTTT
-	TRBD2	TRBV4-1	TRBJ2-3	CASSQESSPGGRTDTQYF	TGCGCCAGCAGCCAAGAAAGTTCTCCGGGAGGGAGGACAGATACGCAGTATTTT
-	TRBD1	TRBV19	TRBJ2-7	CASSIDLGQTYEQYF	TGTGCCAGTAGTATAGACCTGGGACAGACCTACGAGCAGTACTTC
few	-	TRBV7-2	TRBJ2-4	CASSLAPGTKNIQYF	TGTGCCAGCAGCTTAGCGCCAGGGACCAAAAACATTCAGTACTTC
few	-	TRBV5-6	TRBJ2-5	CASSWTAAIETQYF	TGTGCCAGCAGCTGGACAGCAGCCATCGAGACCCAGTACTTC
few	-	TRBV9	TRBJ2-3	CASSAGLITDTQYF	TGTGCCAGCAGCGCGGGACTCATCACAGATACGCAGTATTTT
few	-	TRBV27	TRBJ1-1	CASSLLGPVNTEAFF	TGTGCCAGCAGTTTATTGGGGCCGGTGAACACTGAAGCTTTCTTT
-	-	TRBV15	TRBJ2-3	CATSSATGYTDTQYF	TGTGCCACCAGCAGCGCAACAGGGTACACAGATACGCAGTATTTT
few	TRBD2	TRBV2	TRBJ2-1	CASSEASGTYNEQFF	TGTGCCAGCAGTGAGGCTAGCGGGACCTACAATGAGCAGTTCTTC
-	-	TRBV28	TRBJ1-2	CASSLGSGRYGYTF	TGTGCCAGCAGTTTAGGGTCAGGGCGCTATGGCTACACCTTC
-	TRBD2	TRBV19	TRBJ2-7	CASRTSGRSGTYEQYF	TGTGCCAGTAGGACTAGCGGGAGGAGTGGGACCTACGAGCAGTACTTC